This TCR beta chain originates from a study of T cells in Graves' hyperthyroidism and ophthalmopathy. The CDR3 consists of 12 residues. CDR1 MDHEN and CDR2 SYDVKM come from the germline V gene. V was pared by 8 bases and J by 2 bases, with 9 bases between. RNA transcripts yielded amplified TCR beta CDR3 regions. During a first-round RT-PCR of the TCR CDR3, the HTBI primer set was used. TCRdb ran MiXCR on the multiplex PCR reads and lists one entry per CDR3 protein. Counted here are 600,000 to 650,000 distinct CDR3 sequences, around 15% occurring once; the ten biggest clones make up 3% to 4.5%. This chain uses TRBV28 with TRBJ1-2, with a tentative D call TRBD1 (5 bases). The clonotype comes from a woman in her thirties with Graves' hyperthyroidism. The sample taken for sequencing was blood. CDR3: CASFPGNYGYTF. CDR3 in DNA: TGTGCCAGCTTCCCAGGGAACTATGGCTACACCTTC.